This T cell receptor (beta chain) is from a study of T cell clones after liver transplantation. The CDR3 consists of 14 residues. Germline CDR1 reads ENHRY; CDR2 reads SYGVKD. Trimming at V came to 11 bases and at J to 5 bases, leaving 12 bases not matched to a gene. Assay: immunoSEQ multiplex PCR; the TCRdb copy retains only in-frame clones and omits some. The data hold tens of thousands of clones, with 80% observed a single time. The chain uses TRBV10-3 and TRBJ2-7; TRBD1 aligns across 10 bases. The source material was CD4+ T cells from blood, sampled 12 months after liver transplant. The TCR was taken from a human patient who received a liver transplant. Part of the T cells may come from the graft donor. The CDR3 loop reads CASGLGTGDDEQYF. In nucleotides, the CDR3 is TGTGCCTCGGGCCTGGGGACAGGGGACGACGAGCAGTACTTC.